This is a list of T cell receptor beta chains from one sample in a study of blood T cell repertoires in COVID-19. Some clones are missing from TCRdb's copy, which holds only in-frame ones; the method was immunoSEQ multiplex PCR. The table shows roughly 160,000 clones, with around 87% occurring only once. The sequencing input was peripheral blood. These receptors originate from an elderly woman with COVID-19, enrolled during active disease. CDR3s include the opening cysteine and the closing phenylalanine or tryptophan. The order of the fields is D gene, V gene, J gene, clone size, CDR3 length, CDR3 protein, CDR3 DNA. A D gene is named only where the DNA matches it firmly. A row's size may be missing; if present it is once, few, many or a size class.

>NA|TRBV28|TRBJ1-2|NA|15
CASSAGHLANYGYTF
TGTGCCAGCAGTGCAGGGCATCTGGCTAACTATGGCTACACCTTC
>TRBD1|TRBV10-3|TRBJ2-7|NA|15
CAISESQGQPTLPYF
TGTGCCATCAGTGAGTCGCAGGGACAGCCGACGCTTCCGTACTTC
>NA|TRBV7-3|TRBJ2-1|NA|17
CASSITSSGSSYNEQFF
TGTGCCAGCAGTATAACCTCAAGCGGAAGCTCCTACAATGAGCAGTTCTTC
>NA|TRBV6-4|TRBJ2-3|few|14
CASSEAPFTDTQYF
TGTGCCAGCAGTGAGGCTCCATTCACAGATACGCAGTATTTT
>NA|TRBV21-1|TRBJ2-3|NA|14
CASLRRTFTDTQYF
TGTGCCAGCTTACGGAGAACCTTCACCGATACGCAGTATTTT
>NA|TRBV5-1|TRBJ1-2|NA|14
CASSLAPSGYGYTF
TGCGCCAGCAGCTTGGCCCCTTCGGGCTATGGCTACACCTTC
>TRBD1|TRBV28|TRBJ1-2|NA|16
CASSLYPMDRSYGYTF
TGTGCCAGCAGTTTATATCCTATGGACAGGAGCTATGGCTACACCTTC
>NA|TRBV12-3/TRBV12-4|TRBJ1-1|few|13
CASSLTLGTEAFF
TGTGCCAGCTCTCTCACCCTAGGCACTGAAGCTTTCTTT
>NA|TRBV28|TRBJ1-6|NA|13
CASHPGLNSPLHF
TGTGCCAGCCACCCGGGACTTAATTCACCCCTCCACTTT
>TRBD2|TRBV12-3/TRBV12-4|TRBJ2-2|few|12
CASSFAGGRLFF
TGTGCCAGCAGTTTTGCGGGGGGAAGGCTGTTTTTT
>NA|TRBV9|TRBJ1-2|NA|14
CASSLPGGIGGYTF
TGTGCCAGCAGCCTCCCGGGAGGGATCGGCGGCTACACCTTC
>TRBD1|TRBV19|TRBJ2-4|NA|16
CASSMRDSIAKNIQYF
TGTGCCAGTAGTATGAGGGACAGTATAGCCAAAAACATTCAGTACTTC
>NA|TRBV5-1|TRBJ2-7|NA|13
CASSFTGTDEQYF
TGCGCCAGCAGCTTCACAGGGACCGACGAGCAGTACTTC
>TRBD2|TRBV2|TRBJ2-1|NA|15
CASSEWAGGLGEQFF
TGTGCCAGCAGTGAATGGGCGGGAGGACTAGGTGAGCAGTTCTTC
>NA|TRBV28|TRBJ1-5|NA|14
CASSLVAVNQPQHF
TGTGCCAGCAGTTTAGTGGCAGTTAATCAGCCCCAGCATTTT
>TRBD1|TRBV4-3|TRBJ1-1|few|16
CASSQDLNRGGTEAFF
TGCGCCAGCAGCCAAGATCTGAACAGGGGAGGCACTGAAGCTTTCTTT
>NA|TRBV6-5|TRBJ1-3|few|14
CASIFGGSGNTIYF
TGTGCCAGCATCTTCGGTGGTTCTGGAAACACCATATATTTT
>TRBD1|TRBV7-2|TRBJ1-6|few|16
CASSKDAGTAHLPLHF
TGTGCCAGCAGCAAAGACGCCGGGACAGCCCACCTACCCCTCCACTTT
>TRBD1|TRBV6-5|TRBJ1-3|NA|16
CASSYSWTGSGNTIYF
TGTGCCAGCAGTTACTCGTGGACAGGCTCTGGAAACACCATATATTTT
>NA|TRBV19|TRBJ1-1|NA|15
CASSILPRINTEAFF
TGTGCCAGTAGTATACTACCGAGGATCAACACTGAAGCTTTCTTT